The entry below gives a single TCR beta chain sequence along with its context. This sample stems from a study of control samples from healthy donors and cancer patients. The CDR3 spans 15 residues. Assay used: immunoSEQ multiplex PCR; TCRdb lists only in-frame clones, some missing. The sample carries about 58,000 clones, roughly 92% recorded once. The TCR was taken from a man between 25 and 39 years old in good health. This chain links TRBV21-1 with TRBJ1-1. TRBV21-1 is classified as a pseudogene. Material for sequencing was blood. CDR3 amino acids: CASSGPGEGNTEAFF. The CDR3 DNA reads as TGTGCCAGCAGCGGACCAGGGGAGGGGAACACTGAAGCTTTCTTT.